This entry is about one TCR beta chain. These data originate in a study of blood T cell repertoires in COVID-19. CDR3 length: 14 amino acids. Germline loops: CDR1 SGHRS, CDR2 YFSETQ. V lost 2 bases, J lost 4 bases, and 10 bases lay in between. In the source study's methods: Reference gene primer amplification in the assay estimated nucleated cell counts. The protocol was immunoSEQ multiplex PCR, while the TCRdb copy is restricted to in-frame clones and leaves out a portion. For V, J and clone size, that table is used; D and trimming come from the DNA. The sample consists of tens of thousands of clones, approximately 82% of them appearing once.

The J gene is TRBJ1-3, the V gene TRBV5-1; D unresolved. The sequenced sample consisted of peripheral blood. The receptor's source is a man in his sixties with acute or convalescent COVID-19. CDR3 bases: TGCGCCAGCAGCTTCGAAGGGAGGGGAAACACCATATATTTT. Protein: CASSFEGRGNTIYF.